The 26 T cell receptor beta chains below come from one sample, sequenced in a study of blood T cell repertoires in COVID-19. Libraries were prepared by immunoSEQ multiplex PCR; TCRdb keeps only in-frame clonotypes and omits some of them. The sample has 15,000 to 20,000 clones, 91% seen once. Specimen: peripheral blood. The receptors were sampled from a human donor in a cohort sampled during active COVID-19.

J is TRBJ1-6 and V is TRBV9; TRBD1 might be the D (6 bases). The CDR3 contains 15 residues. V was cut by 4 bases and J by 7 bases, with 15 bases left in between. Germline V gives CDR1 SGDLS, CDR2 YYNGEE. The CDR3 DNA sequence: TGTGCCAGCAGCCCCCGACAGGACGGGAATTCACCCCTCCACTTT. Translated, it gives CASSPRQDGNSPLHF.

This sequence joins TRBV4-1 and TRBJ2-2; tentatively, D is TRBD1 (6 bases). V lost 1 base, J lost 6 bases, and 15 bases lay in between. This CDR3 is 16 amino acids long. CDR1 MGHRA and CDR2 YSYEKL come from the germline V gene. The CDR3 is CASSQGGTGSPGELFF. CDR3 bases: TGCGCCAGCAGCCAAGGGGGAACAGGGAGTCCCGGGGAGCTGTTTTTT.

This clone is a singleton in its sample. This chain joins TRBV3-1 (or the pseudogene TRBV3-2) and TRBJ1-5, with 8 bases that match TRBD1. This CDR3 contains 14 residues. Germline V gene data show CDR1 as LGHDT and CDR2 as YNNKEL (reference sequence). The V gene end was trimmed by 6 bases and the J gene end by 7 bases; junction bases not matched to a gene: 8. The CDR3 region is CASRHSGGGQPQHF. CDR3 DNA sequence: TGTGCCAGCAGACACTCAGGGGGCGGACAGCCCCAGCATTTT.

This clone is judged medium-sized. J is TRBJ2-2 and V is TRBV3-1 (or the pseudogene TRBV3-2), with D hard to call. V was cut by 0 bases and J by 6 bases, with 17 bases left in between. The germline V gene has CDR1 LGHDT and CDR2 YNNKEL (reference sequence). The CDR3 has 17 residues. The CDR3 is CASSQDWANAPAGELFF. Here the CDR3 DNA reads TGTGCCAGCAGCCAAGATTGGGCCAACGCCCCCGCCGGGGAGCTGTTTTTT.

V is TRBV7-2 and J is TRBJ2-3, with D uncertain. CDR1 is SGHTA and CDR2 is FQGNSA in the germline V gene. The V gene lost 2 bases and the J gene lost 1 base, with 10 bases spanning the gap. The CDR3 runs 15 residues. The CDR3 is CASSLRSRGTDTQYF. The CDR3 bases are TGTGCCAGCAGCTTAAGGAGTCGTGGCACAGATACGCAGTATTTT.

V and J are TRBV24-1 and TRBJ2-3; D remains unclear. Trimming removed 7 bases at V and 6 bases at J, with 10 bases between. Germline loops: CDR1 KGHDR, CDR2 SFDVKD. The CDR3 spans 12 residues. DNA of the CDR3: TGTGCCACCAGCCTCCCAGGCGATACGCAGTATTTT. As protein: CATSLPGDTQYF.

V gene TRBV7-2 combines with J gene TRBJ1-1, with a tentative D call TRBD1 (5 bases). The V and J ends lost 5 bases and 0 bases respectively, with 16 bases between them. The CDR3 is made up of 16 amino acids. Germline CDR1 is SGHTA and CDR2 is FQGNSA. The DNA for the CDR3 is TGTGCCAGCAGCCTCCGTCCAGGGCCCATGAACACTGAAGCTTTCTTT. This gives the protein CASSLRPGPMNTEAFF.

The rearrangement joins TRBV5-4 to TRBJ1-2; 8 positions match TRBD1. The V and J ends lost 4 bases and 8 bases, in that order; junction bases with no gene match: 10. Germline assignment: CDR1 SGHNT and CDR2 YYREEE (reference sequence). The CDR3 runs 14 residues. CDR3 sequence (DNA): TGTGCCAGCAGCCCCGAGACAGGGGTGGGAGGCTACACCTTC. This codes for CASSPETGVGGYTF.

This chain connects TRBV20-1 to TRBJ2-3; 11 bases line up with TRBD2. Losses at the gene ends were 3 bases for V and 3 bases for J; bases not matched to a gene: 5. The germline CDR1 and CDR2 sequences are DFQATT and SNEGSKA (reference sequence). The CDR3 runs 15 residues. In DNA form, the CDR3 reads TGCAGTGCTAGTATCACTAGCGGGAGAACAGATACGCAGTATTTT. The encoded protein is CSASITSGRTDTQYF.

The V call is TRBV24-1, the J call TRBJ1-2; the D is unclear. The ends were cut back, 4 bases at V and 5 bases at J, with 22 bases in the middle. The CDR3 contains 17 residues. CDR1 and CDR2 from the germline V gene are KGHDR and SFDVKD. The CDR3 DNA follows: TGTGCCACCAGTGACCCAAACCCTATCGACAACTTTTATGGCTACACCTTC. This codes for CATSDPNPIDNFYGYTF.

In nucleotides, the CDR3 is TGTGCCAGCAGTTTAGGGCGAAAGCCCCAGCATTTT. Translation gives CASSLGRKPQHF. The chain uses TRBV27 and TRBJ1-5; D is uncertain. The CDR3 spans 12 residues. Germline V gene data show CDR1 as MNHEY and CDR2 as SMNVEV (reference sequence). The V end lost 2 bases, the J end lost 8 bases, and 7 bases lay between the germline ends.

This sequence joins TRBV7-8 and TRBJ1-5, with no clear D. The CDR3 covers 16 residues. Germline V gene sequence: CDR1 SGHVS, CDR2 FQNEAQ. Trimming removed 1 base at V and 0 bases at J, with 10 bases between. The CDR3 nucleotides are TGTGCCAGCAGCTTAGGCGGTGGGTATAGCAATCAGCCCCAGCATTTT. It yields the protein CASSLGGGYSNQPQHF. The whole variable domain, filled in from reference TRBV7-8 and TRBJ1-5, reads GAGVSQSPRYKVAKRGQDVALRCDPISGHVSLFWYQQALGQGPEFLTYFQNEAQLDKSGLPSDRFFAERPEGSVSTLKIQRTQQEDSAVYLCASSLGGGYSNQPQHFGDGTRLSIL.

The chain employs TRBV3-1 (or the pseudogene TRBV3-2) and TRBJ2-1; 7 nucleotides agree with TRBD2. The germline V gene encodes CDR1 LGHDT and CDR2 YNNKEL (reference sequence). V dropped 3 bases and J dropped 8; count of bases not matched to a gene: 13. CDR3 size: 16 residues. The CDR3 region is CASSQGPSGKVYEQFF. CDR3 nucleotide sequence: TGTGCCAGCAGCCAGGGGCCGAGCGGGAAGGTGTATGAGCAGTTCTTC.

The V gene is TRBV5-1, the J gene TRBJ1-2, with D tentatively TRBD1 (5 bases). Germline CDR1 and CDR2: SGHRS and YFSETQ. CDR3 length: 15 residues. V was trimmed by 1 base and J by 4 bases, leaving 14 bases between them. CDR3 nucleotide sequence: TGCGCCAGCAGCTTGAGTCAGGGAAGGCTCTATGGCTACACCTTC. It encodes CASSLSQGRLYGYTF.

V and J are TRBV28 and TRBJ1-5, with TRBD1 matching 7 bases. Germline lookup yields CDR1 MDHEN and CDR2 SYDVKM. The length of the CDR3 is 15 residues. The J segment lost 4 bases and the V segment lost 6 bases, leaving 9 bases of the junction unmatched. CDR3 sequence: CASSRTGAPNQPQHF. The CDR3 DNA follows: TGTGCCAGCAGCCGGACAGGCGCACCTAATCAGCCCCAGCATTTT.

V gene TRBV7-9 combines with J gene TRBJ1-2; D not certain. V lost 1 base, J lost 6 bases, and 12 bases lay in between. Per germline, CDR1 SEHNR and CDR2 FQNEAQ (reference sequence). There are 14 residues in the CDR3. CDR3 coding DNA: TGTGCCAGCAGCTTAGAAAGCGGATTTAATGGCTACACCTTC. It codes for CASSLESGFNGYTF. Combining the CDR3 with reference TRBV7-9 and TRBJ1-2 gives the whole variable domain DTGVSQNPRHKITKRGQNVTFRCDPISEHNRLYWYRQTLGQGPEFLTYFQNEAQLEKSRLLSDRFSAERPKGSFSTLEIQRTEQGDSAMYLCASSLESGFNGYTFGSGTRLTVV.

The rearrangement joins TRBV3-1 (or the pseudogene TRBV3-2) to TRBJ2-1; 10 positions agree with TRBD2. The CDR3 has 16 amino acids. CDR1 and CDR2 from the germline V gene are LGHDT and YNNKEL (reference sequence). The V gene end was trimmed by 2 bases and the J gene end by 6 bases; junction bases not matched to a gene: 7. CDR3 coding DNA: TGTGCCAGCAGCCAAATATTAGCGGGGGGCCTCAATGAGCAGTTCTTC. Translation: CASSQILAGGLNEQFF.

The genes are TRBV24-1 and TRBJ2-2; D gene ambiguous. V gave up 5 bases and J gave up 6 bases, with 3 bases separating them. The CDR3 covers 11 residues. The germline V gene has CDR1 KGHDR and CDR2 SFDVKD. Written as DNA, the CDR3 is TGTGCCACCAGTGTAGCCGGGGAGCTGTTTTTT. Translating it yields CATSVAGELFF.

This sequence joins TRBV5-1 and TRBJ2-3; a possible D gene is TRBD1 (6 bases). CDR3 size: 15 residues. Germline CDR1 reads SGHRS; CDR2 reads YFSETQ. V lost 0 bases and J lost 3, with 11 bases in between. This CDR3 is CASSLEPRGTDTQYF. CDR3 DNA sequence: TGCGCCAGCAGCTTGGAACCCAGGGGAACAGATACGCAGTATTTT.

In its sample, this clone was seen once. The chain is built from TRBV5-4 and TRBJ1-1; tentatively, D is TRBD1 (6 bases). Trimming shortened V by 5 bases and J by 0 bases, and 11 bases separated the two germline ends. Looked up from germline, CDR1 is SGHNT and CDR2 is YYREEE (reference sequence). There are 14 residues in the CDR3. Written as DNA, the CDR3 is TGTGCCAGCAGGGGAAGGGGGATGAACACTGAAGCTTTCTTT. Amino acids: CASRGRGMNTEAFF.

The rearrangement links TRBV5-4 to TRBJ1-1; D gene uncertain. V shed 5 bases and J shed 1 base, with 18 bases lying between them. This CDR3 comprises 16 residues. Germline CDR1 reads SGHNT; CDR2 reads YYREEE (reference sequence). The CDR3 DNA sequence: TGTGCCAGCAGGCTAGCCGGAGCGGCGAAGAACACTGAAGCTTTCTTT. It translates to CASRLAGAAKNTEAFF. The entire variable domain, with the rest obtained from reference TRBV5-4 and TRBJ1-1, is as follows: ETGVTQSPTHLIKTRGQQVTLRCSSQSGHNTVSWYQQALGQGPQFIFQYYREEENGRGNFPPRFSGLQFPNYSSELNVNALELDDSALYLCASRLAGAAKNTEAFFGQGTRLTVV.

The CDR3 region has the DNA TGTGCCAGCAGCTTACGGGTTCGAAGGGAGCAGTTCTTC. Protein: CASSLRVRREQFF. V usage is TRBV7-2 and J usage is TRBJ2-1; D remains ambiguous. V shed 2 bases and J shed 10 bases, with 12 bases lying between them. Germline V gives CDR1 SGHTA, CDR2 FQGNSA. The CDR3 consists of 13 residues.

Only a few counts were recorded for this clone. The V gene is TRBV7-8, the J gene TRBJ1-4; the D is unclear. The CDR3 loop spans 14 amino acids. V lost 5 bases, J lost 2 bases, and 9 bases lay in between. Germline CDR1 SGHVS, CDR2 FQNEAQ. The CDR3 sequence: CASSPSRTNEKLFF. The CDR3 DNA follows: TGTGCCAGCAGCCCAAGCAGGACTAATGAAAAACTGTTTTTT.

For the CDR3, the DNA is TGTGCCAGTAGTATGAAGGGAGGGGGATACTATGGCTACACCTTC. Protein sequence: CASSMKGGGYYGYTF. This chain joins TRBV19 and TRBJ1-2, with D maybe TRBD1 (6 bases). Trimming shortened V by 3 bases and J by 3 bases, and 14 bases separated the two germline ends. Germline lookup yields CDR1 LNHDA and CDR2 SQIVND (reference sequence). This CDR3 comprises 15 residues.

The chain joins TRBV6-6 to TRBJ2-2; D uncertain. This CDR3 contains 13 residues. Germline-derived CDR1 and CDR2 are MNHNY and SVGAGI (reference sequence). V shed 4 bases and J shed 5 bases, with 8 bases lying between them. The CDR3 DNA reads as TGTGCCAGCAGTTCCCAGGATACCGGGGAGCTGTTTTTT. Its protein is CASSSQDTGELFF.

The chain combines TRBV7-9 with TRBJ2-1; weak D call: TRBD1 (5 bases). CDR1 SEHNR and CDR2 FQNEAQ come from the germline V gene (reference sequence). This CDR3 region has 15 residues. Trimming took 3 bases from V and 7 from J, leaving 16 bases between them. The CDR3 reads CASSFNVGPENEQFF. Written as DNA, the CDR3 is TGTGCCAGCAGCTTCAATGTGGGGCCCGAGAATGAGCAGTTCTTC.